These 6 T cell receptor beta chains originate from one sample sequenced in a study of response to subunit inactivated influenza vaccine. MiXCR, run by TCRdb on the RT-PCR reads, gives a single entry per CDR3 protein. The sample includes more than 700,000 distinct CDR3 sequences, roughly 20% of them seen just once. The material sequenced was PBMCs from blood, taken 4 to 6 days after vaccination. The receptor source for this set is a man between 50 and 59 years old who received an inactivated influenza vaccine.

The table lists this clonotype with a few counts. This chain joins TRBV6-5 and TRBJ2-2, with D possibly being TRBD1 (6 bases). The CDR3 spans 14 residues. Germline V lookup: CDR1 MNHEY, CDR2 SVGAGI. The ends were cut back, 2 bases at V and 13 bases at J, with 17 bases in the middle. This CDR3 is CASSYDRSGVGLFF. In DNA, the CDR3 is TGTGCCAGCAGTTACGACAGGAGTGGAGTGGGGCTGTTTTTT.

This sequence joins TRBV10-3 and TRBJ2-3; 9 positions match TRBD2. Germline CDR1 is ENHRY and CDR2 is SYGVKD. Unmatched junction bases numbered 12, after V lost 4 bases and J lost 1 base. The CDR3 extends over 18 amino acids. The CDR3 DNA reads as TGTGCCATCAGTGGCCTAGCGGGAAGCGGGTTGGGCACAGATACGCAGTATTTT. The encoded protein is CAISGLAGSGLGTDTQYF.

The gene calls are TRBV5-1 and TRBJ2-7; 8 nucleotides line up with TRBD1. V lost 3 bases and J lost 7; bases outside the gene matches: 6. This CDR3 contains 13 residues. The germline CDR1 and CDR2 sequences are SGHRS and YFSETQ. In DNA form, the CDR3 reads TGCGCCAGCAGCTCACGGGACAGGCGAGAGCAGTACTTC. The encoded protein is CASSSRDRREQYF.

This clonotype has just a few counts. The chain has TRBV20-1 and TRBJ2-3; D tentatively fits TRBD1 or TRBD2 (5 bases each). V lost 5 bases and J lost 5, with 20 bases in between. The germline gives CDR1 DFQATT, CDR2 SNEGSKA (reference sequence). This CDR3 is 15 amino acids long. The CDR3, as DNA: TGCAGTGCTGTCCAAGGGGACGGGACCGGAGATACGCAGTATTTT. This translates into CSAVQGDGTGDTQYF.

The chain joins TRBV2 to TRBJ2-7, with 8 bases matching TRBD2. V gave up 3 bases and J gave up 2 bases; unmatched junction bases: 15. From germline, CDR1 is SNHLY and CDR2 FYNNEI. The CDR3 is 18 residues long. The CDR3 DNA reads TGTGCCAGCAGTGATTCAATCCCGGGGCAGCGGGGGACCTACGAGCAGTACTTC. It yields the protein CASSDSIPGQRGTYEQYF.

The chain recombines TRBV4-3 with TRBJ2-1; D not resolved. Trimming cost V 0 bases and J 0 bases, with 9 bases left between them. The CDR3 has 16 amino acids. In germline, CDR1 is LGHNA, CDR2 YSLEER. The CDR3 loop reads CASSQEWLSSYNEQFF. DNA of the CDR3: TGCGCCAGCAGCCAAGAGTGGTTGAGCTCCTACAATGAGCAGTTCTTC.